This TCR beta chain is from a study of blood T cell repertoires in COVID-19 (dated by TCRdb to the early 2020s). Describing the broader study: Samples from collaborators originated in the United States, Italy and Spain and spanned both the acute and convalescent phases of COVID-19. The sample metadata nearly always contained a de-identified subject ID, COVID-19 status, age in years and sex. Deeply sampled blood TCRbeta repertoires from subjects exposed to, actively infected with, or recovered from COVID-19 were included in the dataset. The material from the prospective study consisted of cDNA or gDNA derived from T cells, B-cell-depleted T cells, or PBMCs. The samples were drawn from the first 160 participants of the ongoing ImmuneRACE study and from over 950 subjects provided by 6 global collaborators. The repertoires were made available in a free public database intended to serve as a resource for research on the immune response to SARS-CoV-2. Where HLA class I and class II types were available, the types were taken from metadata supplied by the sample provider, not from assay-based typing.

Summary of the overall study and its limitations: The quantity of clinical and demographic metadata differed by source and by participant and was supplied without curation.

Collaborating institutions collected whole blood in K2EDTA tubes following their own protocols. For TCRbeta analysis, collaborators shipped samples as frozen whole blood, isolated PBMCs, or DNA extracted from either of those sample types. The immunoSEQ Assay, a bias-controlled multiplex PCR, was used to amplify TCRbeta CDR3 regions from genomic DNA. The original pipeline was this. The number of nucleated cells in each sample was estimated by amplification of reference gene primers within the assay. To quantify the absolute abundance of each unique TCRbeta CDR3 rearrangement, sequence reads were collapsed and filtered. For each sample, productive Simpson clonality was calculated as the square root of Simpson's diversity index across productive rearrangements. As stored in TCRdb, this immuneACCESS dataset retains in-frame rearrangements with V and J assigned. A fraction of the clones does not appear; measured against another copy, unresolved V genes explain less than half of the discrepancy, and the remainder lacks a known reason. V and J calls and clone size are copied from that table; D and trimming were computed from the DNA. This sample comprises around 180,000 clones, more than 85% of them detected only once. The top ten clones comprise under 3% of the sample.

About this clone: Its antigen remains unidentified. No base quality information exists; no much larger clone differs at one position.

Germline trimming: 4 bases from V, 4 bases from J; junction bases outside gene matches: 13. For CDR1 and CDR2, the germline V gene lists MGHRA and YSYEKL. The CDR3 sequence holds 17 residues, the cysteine and phenylalanine included. Here the CDR3 DNA is all that survives: 51 bases in frame from base 1. The chain is assembled from TRBV4-1 and TRBJ2-3; 8 bases in the middle match TRBD1. The receptor was derived from a woman in her thirties with active or convalescent COVID-19. What was sequenced was peripheral blood. CDR3 region: CASSLRQGRPRADTQYF. The base sequence is TGCGCCAGCAGCCTTAGACAGGGGCGGCCAAGGGCAGATACGCAGTATTTT.